This T cell receptor beta chain was captured by sequencing in a study of CD8+ T cells in alopecia areata. V was trimmed by 5 bases and J by 7 bases, leaving 15 bases between them. The germline V gene encodes CDR1 MNHNY and CDR2 SVGAGI (reference sequence). The CDR3 runs 14 residues. Documented treatment: oral pan-JAK inhibitor, 5-10 mg twice daily. After isolation, RNA underwent reverse transcription to generate cDNA as the sequencing template. Clones were sequenced by immunoSEQ multiplex PCR, and TCRdb holds only the in-frame ones, with some missing. The data contain roughly 230,000 clones, over 40% of them seen just once; the ten biggest clones take up around 2.5%.

The TCR was taken from a human donor with alopecia areata. The sample consisted of CD4+ T cells sorted from blood, taken around week 36, from a patient treated with tofacitinib. This rearrangement joins TRBV6-6 to TRBJ2-4, with D uncertain. In DNA form, the CDR3 reads TGTGCCAGCAGTACCAATCTAGTTGGGAACATTCAGTACTTC. It codes for CASSTNLVGNIQYF.